This entry describes one T cell receptor (beta chain). Its cognate antigen is unknown. The germline gives CDR1 SGHRS, CDR2 YFSETQ. The CDR3 is 13 amino acids. V was pared by 4 bases and J by 3 bases, with 4 bases of the junction left unmatched. This sample stems from a study of cytomegalovirus exposure and HLA in healthy donors. Study findings and constraints: The classifier, whose performance was assessed in both the original and validation cohorts, reportedly diagnosed cytomegalovirus status with high specificity and sensitivity.

It was with 60 Vbeta and 13 Jbeta primers that the PCR ran. Using immunoSEQ multiplex PCR, the repertoire was profiled, and TCRdb retains in-frame clones only, with some absent. The table has more than 200,000 clones, 70% seen once. The sequencing sample was made of PBMCs. The clonotype originates from a man aged 40-50 years in good health and CMV-seropositive. The chain combines TRBV5-1 with TRBJ2-7, with 7 positions matching TRBD1. The CDR3 nucleotides are TGCGCCAGCAGCCCCCGGGACAGCTACGAGCAGTACTTC. Residues: CASSPRDSYEQYF.